The rows below give T cell receptor beta chains drawn from one sample of a study of blood T cell repertoires in COVID-19. The table came from immunoSEQ multiplex PCR; TCRdb's copy has only in-frame clones and leaves some out. The sample contains 120,000 or so clones, 55% to 75% of which appear only once. The sequencing sample was made of peripheral blood. All receptors come from a woman in her seventies with acute or convalescent COVID-19. Both conserved end residues are part of each CDR3. The D gene is left open where the match is weak. The size of a clone is reported for some rows only, either as once, few or many, or as a class for expanded clones.

clone_size	v_call	d_call	j_call	cdr3_aa	cdr3_nt
few	TRBV5-1	TRBD1	TRBJ2-3	CASSKGQGGDTQYF	TGCGCCAGCAGCAAAGGACAGGGCGGTGATACGCAGTATTTT
-	TRBV28	TRBD1	TRBJ2-2	CASEPGQGLMEELFF	TGTGCCAGCGAACCGGGACAGGGTTTGATGGAGGAGCTGTTTTTT
-	TRBV7-2	TRBD2	TRBJ2-3	CASSRGGGGQYF	TGTGCCAGCAGCCGCGGCGGGGGAGGGCAGTATTTT
-	TRBV5-1	TRBD1	TRBJ1-2	CASSLGQGEGYGYTF	TGCGCCAGCAGCTTGGGACAGGGGGAAGGCTATGGCTACACCTTC
-	TRBV7-9	-	TRBJ1-2	CASSLQGPHYGYTF	TGTGCCAGCAGCTTGCAGGGTCCCCACTATGGCTACACCTTC
-	TRBV9	TRBD2	TRBJ2-1	CASSKGGRGNEQFF	TGTGCCAGCAGCAAGGGCGGGAGGGGGAATGAGCAGTTCTTC
-	TRBV3-1/TRBV3-2	-	TRBJ2-3	CASSQAGADTQYF	TGTGCCAGCAGCCAAGCCGGGGCAGATACGCAGTATTTT
many	TRBV6-2/TRBV6-3	-	TRBJ2-7	CASSPTRVGLEQYF	TGTGCCAGCAGTCCGACGAGGGTTGGACTCGAGCAGTACTTC
few	TRBV19	-	TRBJ2-5	CASTSSEHETQYF	TGTGCCAGTACTTCTAGCGAGCATGAGACCCAGTACTTC
-	TRBV6-1	-	TRBJ1-3	CASSEQDFSGNTIYF	TGTGCCAGCAGTGAGCAGGACTTCTCTGGAAACACCATATATTTT
-	TRBV10-3	TRBD1	TRBJ2-1	CAITPDREGEQFF	TGTGCCATCACCCCAGACAGGGAAGGTGAGCAGTTCTTC
-	TRBV6-5	TRBD2	TRBJ2-7	CASRLAGVGRYEQYF	TGTGCCAGCAGGCTAGCGGGAGTGGGGAGGTACGAGCAGTACTTC
-	TRBV4-1	-	TRBJ1-3	CASSQERGRSGNTIYF	TGCGCCAGCAGCCAAGAACGAGGCAGATCTGGAAACACCATATATTTT
-	TRBV6-5	TRBD1	TRBJ1-4	CASRQGQGWEKLFF	TGTGCCAGCAGACAAGGACAGGGGTGGGAAAAACTGTTTTTT
-	TRBV5-1	TRBD2	TRBJ2-1	CASSLAGASGNEQFF	TGCGCCAGCAGCTTGGCCGGAGCTAGCGGCAATGAGCAGTTCTTC
-	TRBV7-2	TRBD2	TRBJ2-5	CASSTSGIETQYF	TGTGCCAGCAGCACTAGCGGTATAGAGACCCAGTACTTC
-	TRBV2	TRBD2	TRBJ2-7	CASRGTSGDSTVEQYF	TGTGCCAGCAGGGGGACTAGCGGGGATTCTACGGTCGAGCAGTACTTC
-	TRBV5-1	-	TRBJ2-2	CASSLSTGNERELFF	TGCGCCAGCAGCTTGTCTACAGGGAACGAGAGGGAGCTGTTTTTT
-	TRBV11-2	-	TRBJ1-6	CASSFFGGNSPLHF	TGTGCCAGCAGCTTTTTCGGGGGGAATTCACCCCTCCACTTT
-	TRBV21-1	-	TRBJ2-5	CASSKSGRTLQETQYF	TGTGCCAGCAGCAAGTCCGGCAGGACACTTCAAGAGACCCAGTACTTC
-	TRBV6-6	TRBD1	TRBJ2-3	CASSRPFQRGLSTDTQYF	TGTGCCAGCAGTCGACCCTTCCAGAGGGGGCTAAGCACAGATACGCAGTATTTT
-	TRBV11-1	TRBD2	TRBJ2-7	CASSLSGLAYEQYF	TGTGCCAGCAGCCTTAGCGGGCTCGCCTACGAGCAGTACTTC
once	TRBV5-1	TRBD2	TRBJ2-5	CASSWGGLAGQETQYF	TGCGCCAGCAGCTGGGGGGGACTAGCGGGACAAGAGACCCAGTACTTC
-	TRBV24-1	TRBD2	TRBJ2-1	CATSDPLAGTGNEQFF	TGTGCCACCAGTGACCCTCTAGCGGGGACCGGCAATGAGCAGTTCTTC
-	TRBV7-8	-	TRBJ2-1	CASSLALASTNEQFF	TGTGCCAGCAGCTTAGCGCTAGCGTCAACCAATGAGCAGTTCTTC
once	TRBV6-5	-	TRBJ1-3	CASSRSGQSGNTIYF	TGTGCCAGCAGTAGATCCGGACAGTCTGGAAACACCATATATTTT
-	TRBV19	TRBD2	TRBJ2-7	CASSIVTSGRYEQYF	TGTGCCAGTAGTATCGTTACTAGCGGGAGATACGAGCAGTACTTC
-	TRBV19	-	TRBJ1-1	CASNRDTSQAFF	TGTGCCAGTAATCGGGACACCTCCCAAGCTTTCTTT
-	TRBV18	TRBD1	TRBJ1-6	CASSPPGQQFYNSPLHF	TGTGCCAGCTCACCACCGGGACAGCAGTTCTATAATTCACCCCTCCACTTT
once	TRBV7-2	-	TRBJ1-5	CASSLSVPQPQHF	TGTGCCAGCAGCTTGTCCGTCCCTCAGCCCCAGCATTTT
-	TRBV3-1/TRBV3-2	-	TRBJ1-5	CASSQHKPQDSNQPQHF	TGTGCCAGCAGCCAACATAAACCCCAGGATAGCAATCAGCCCCAGCATTTT
few	TRBV4-3	TRBD1	TRBJ2-3	CASSARTGERTDTQYF	TGCGCCAGCAGCGCACGGACAGGGGAGAGAACAGATACGCAGTATTTT
-	TRBV2	TRBD1	TRBJ1-2	CASSDDRAPYGYTF	TGTGCCAGCAGTGATGACAGGGCACCTTATGGCTACACCTTC
few	TRBV27	-	TRBJ2-7	CASSIDAGTSYEQYF	TGTGCCAGCAGTATAGACGCCGGGACATCCTACGAGCAGTACTTC
-	TRBV6-5	TRBD2	TRBJ2-1	CASSTSGAGNEQFF	TGTGCCAGCAGTACTAGCGGGGCAGGGAATGAGCAGTTCTTC
few	TRBV24-1	TRBD1	TRBJ1-2	CATSGTGTGEYYGYTF	TGTGCCACCAGTGGTACCGGGACAGGGGAGTACTATGGCTACACCTTC
-	TRBV7-8	-	TRBJ1-5	CASSLQGQGHDQPQHF	TGTGCCAGCAGCTTACAAGGCCAGGGACATGATCAGCCCCAGCATTTT
few	TRBV24-1	TRBD2	TRBJ2-1	CATSDALAGSLNEQFF	TGTGCCACCAGTGATGCGCTAGCGGGCTCTCTGAATGAGCAGTTCTTC
-	TRBV25-1	TRBD2	TRBJ2-2	CASSPLGTGGPDTGELFF	TGTGCCAGCAGTCCCCTAGGGACGGGAGGGCCAGACACCGGGGAGCTGTTTTTT
-	TRBV28	TRBD1	TRBJ2-1	CASSHSPGQGSSYNEQFF	TGTGCCAGCAGTCATTCCCCGGGACAGGGCAGCTCCTACAATGAGCAGTTCTTC
-	TRBV2	TRBD1	TRBJ1-3	CASSDWTGSGNTIYF	TGTGCCAGCAGTGATTGGACAGGGTCAGGAAACACCATATATTTT
-	TRBV18	-	TRBJ2-7	CASSPDSRSYEQYF	TGTGCCAGCTCACCAGACAGTAGGTCGTACGAGCAGTACTTC
medium-sized	TRBV7-9	TRBD1	TRBJ1-2	CASSPLGDRAYGYTF	TGTGCCAGCAGCCCCCTGGGCGACAGGGCGTATGGCTACACCTTC
-	TRBV7-2	-	TRBJ1-4	CASSPTGLKSEKLFF	TGTGCCAGCAGCCCAACAGGCCTTAAGAGTGAAAAACTGTTTTTT
-	TRBV6-5	-	TRBJ1-6	CASSPDSSPLHF	TGTGCCAGCAGCCCAGACAGTTCACCCCTCCACTTT
-	TRBV28	-	TRBJ1-1	CAIRLGNTEAFF	TGTGCCATCAGACTAGGAAACACTGAAGCTTTCTTT
-	TRBV10-3	TRBD1	TRBJ1-2	CAISGAGGSYGYTF	TGTGCCATCAGTGGGGCAGGGGGCAGCTATGGCTACACCTTC
-	TRBV6-1	TRBD2	TRBJ2-3	CASSEGTSGDTQYF	TGTGCCAGCAGTGAAGGGACTAGCGGGGATACGCAGTATTTT
-	TRBV11-2	-	TRBJ1-1	CASSFSAESTEAFF	TGTGCCAGCAGCTTCTCCGCGGAGAGCACTGAAGCTTTCTTT
-	TRBV28	TRBD2	TRBJ2-5	CASTSTSGRPQETQYF	TGTGCCAGCACCTCGACTAGCGGGAGGCCCCAAGAGACCCAGTACTTC
-	TRBV10-2	TRBD1	TRBJ2-7	CASSEQGATYEQYF	TGCGCCAGCAGTGAGCAGGGGGCGACGTACGAGCAGTACTTC
-	TRBV28	TRBD1	TRBJ1-5	CASSSGQSNSNQPQHF	TGTGCCAGCAGCTCGGGACAGTCAAATAGCAATCAGCCCCAGCATTTT
-	TRBV7-2	TRBD2	TRBJ2-3	CASAAWGGSTDTQYF	TGTGCCAGCGCCGCGTGGGGGGGGAGCACAGATACGCAGTATTTT
once	TRBV2	TRBD1	TRBJ1-1	CASSESQGAKAFF	TGTGCCAGCAGTGAATCTCAGGGGGCGAAAGCTTTCTTT
-	TRBV7-2	-	TRBJ2-3	CASSPGLMDTQYF	TGTGCCAGCAGCCCCGGACTGATGGATACGCAGTATTTT